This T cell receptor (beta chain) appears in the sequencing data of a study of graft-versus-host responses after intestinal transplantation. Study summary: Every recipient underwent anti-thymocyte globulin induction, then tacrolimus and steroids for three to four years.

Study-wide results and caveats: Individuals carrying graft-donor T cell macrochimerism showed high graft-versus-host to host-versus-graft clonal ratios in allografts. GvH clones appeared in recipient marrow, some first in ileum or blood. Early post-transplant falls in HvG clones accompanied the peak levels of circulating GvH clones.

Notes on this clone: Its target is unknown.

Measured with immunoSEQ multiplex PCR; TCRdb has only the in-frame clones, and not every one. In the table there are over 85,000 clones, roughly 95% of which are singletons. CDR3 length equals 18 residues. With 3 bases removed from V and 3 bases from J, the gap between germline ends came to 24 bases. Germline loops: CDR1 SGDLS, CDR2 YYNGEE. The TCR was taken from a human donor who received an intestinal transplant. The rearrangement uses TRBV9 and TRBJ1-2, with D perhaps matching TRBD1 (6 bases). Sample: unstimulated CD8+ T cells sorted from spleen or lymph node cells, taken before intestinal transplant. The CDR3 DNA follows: TGTGCCAGCAGCGCCCAATCCGGGACATCTACCCCCTACTATGGCTACACCTTC. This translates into CASSAQSGTSTPYYGYTF.